These 24 T cell receptor beta chains came from one sample sequenced in a study of blood T cell repertoires in COVID-19 (dated by TCRdb to about 2020). Libraries were built with the immunoSEQ multiplex PCR assay. Here the immuneACCESS table is served through TCRdb, limited to in-frame sequences with V and J called. Missing clones are a known gap in these copies; in checked studies unresolved V genes cover under half, and the rest lacks a known reason. This sample gives 200,000 to 300,000 clones in total; nearly 90% of them show up just once. Roughly 3% of the sample rests with the top ten. Source material: peripheral blood. The source of these receptors is a man aged 18 to 30 with active or convalescent COVID-19.

This chain links TRBV11-2 with TRBJ2-1; no definite D call. Germline-derived CDR1 and CDR2 are SGHAT and FQNNGV. CDR3 length: 11 residues. Trimming stripped 1 base from V and 13 bases from J, with 8 bases between. The CDR3: CASSLVNPQFF. For the CDR3, the DNA is TGTGCCAGCAGCTTAGTAAATCCTCAGTTCTTC.

The chain combines TRBV7-8 with TRBJ1-1; no firm D call. The V gene's germline CDR1 is SGHVS and CDR2 FQNEAQ. The length of the CDR3 is 14 residues. V was trimmed by 1 base and J by 6 bases, leaving 12 bases between them. The CDR3 loop reads CASSLEVGRAEAFF. CDR3 coding DNA: TGTGCCAGCAGCTTAGAGGTAGGGCGGGCTGAAGCTTTCTTT.

This chain links TRBV6-4 with TRBJ1-1, with D unclear. The V and J ends lost 6 bases and 1 base respectively, with 15 bases between them. CDR1 and CDR2 from the germline V gene are MRHNA and SNTAGT. The CDR3 is 15 amino acids. The CDR3 spells CASSLTRGANTEAFF. The DNA for the CDR3 is TGTGCCAGCAGCCTGACACGGGGAGCGAACACTGAAGCTTTCTTT.

V is TRBV20-1 and J is TRBJ1-1; TRBD1 matches 7 bases. Germline V gene data show CDR1 as DFQATT and CDR2 as SNEGSKA (reference sequence). The CDR3 is 13 residues long. Trimming cost V 3 bases and J 2 bases; bases outside gene matches: 3. The CDR3 protein is CSASQGGNTEAFF. DNA of the CDR3: TGCAGTGCTAGTCAGGGGGGAAACACTGAAGCTTTCTTT.

This chain uses TRBV9 with TRBJ1-2; 10 bases agree with TRBD1. The CDR3 runs 16 residues. Losses at the gene ends were 0 bases for V and 4 bases for J; bases not matched to a gene: 6. The V gene's germline CDR1 is SGDLS and CDR2 YYNGEE. The CDR3 is CASSVGAWTGGYGYTF. In DNA form, the CDR3 reads TGTGCCAGCAGCGTAGGCGCATGGACAGGGGGCTATGGCTACACCTTC.

The V call is TRBV7-9, the J call TRBJ2-7; 10 nucleotides agree with TRBD2. This CDR3 has 17 residues. Germline CDR1 is SEHNR and CDR2 is FQNEAQ (reference sequence). V shed 4 bases, J shed 4 bases, and the junction held 13 bases outside the gene matches. CDR3 loop: CASSSPGGLAGVYEQYF. CDR3 nucleotides: TGTGCCAGCAGCTCTCCAGGGGGCCTAGCGGGAGTATACGAGCAGTACTTC.

This rearrangement joins TRBV28 to TRBJ1-2, with D unresolved. The CDR3 totals 13 residues. Trimming took 6 bases from V and 4 from J, leaving 12 bases between them. In germline, CDR1 is MDHEN, CDR2 SYDVKM. The CDR3 loop reads CASSHDGSYGYTF. In DNA, the CDR3 is TGTGCCAGCAGCCACGACGGGTCCTATGGCTACACCTTC.

The chain carries TRBV5-1 and TRBJ1-3, with D unresolved. Trimming left V 4 bases short and J 4 bases short, with 12 bases between. CDR1 and CDR2 (germline): SGHRS, YFSETQ. The CDR3 sequence is 14 residues long. The CDR3 DNA reads as TGCGCCAGCAGCCCAGGATCTACGGGAAACACCATATATTTT. It encodes CASSPGSTGNTIYF. The complete variable domain, with remaining parts taken from reference TRBV5-1 and TRBJ1-3, reads KAGVTQTPRYLIKTRGQQVTLSCSPISGHRSVSWYQQTPGQGLQFLFEYFSETQRNKGNFPGRFSGRQFSNSRSEMNVSTLELGDSALYLCASSPGSTGNTIYFGEGSWLTVV.

J is TRBJ2-5 and V is TRBV10-3, with a possible D match to TRBD1 (6 bases). Trimming cost V 2 bases and J 5 bases, with 12 bases left between them. Germline-derived CDR1 and CDR2 are ENHRY and SYGVKD. This CDR3 is built from 14 residues. This CDR3 reads CAISEGTPGETQYF. The CDR3 bases are TGTGCCATCAGTGAGGGGACACCGGGGGAGACCCAGTACTTC.

The chain uses TRBV14 and TRBJ1-2; D ambiguous. The CDR3 length is 15 residues. V was trimmed by 1 base and J by 4 bases, leaving 13 bases between them. Germline loops: CDR1 SGHDN, CDR2 FVKESK. This CDR3 is CASSQGEGVSYGYTF. The CDR3 DNA reads TGTGCCAGCAGCCAAGGGGAGGGCGTGAGCTATGGCTACACCTTC.

The chain has TRBV7-8 and TRBJ1-5, with D uncertain. CDR3 length: 16 amino acids. V lost 1 base, J lost 5 bases, and 15 bases lay in between. Germline lookup yields CDR1 SGHVS and CDR2 FQNEAQ. The CDR3 nucleotides read TGTGCCAGCAGCTTAGATAGTCCAGGATCCGATCAGCCCCAGCATTTT. Translating gives CASSLDSPGSDQPQHF.

This clone was detected only a few times. This chain joins TRBV6-2 or TRBV6-3 and TRBJ2-3, with TRBD1 matching over 11 bases. In germline, CDR1 is MNHEY, CDR2 SVGEGT. The CDR3 is 15 residues long. Germline trimming cut 6 bases from V and 3 bases from J; bases unmatched to any gene: 5. CDR3: CASSKDRGLTDTQYF. In nucleotides, the CDR3 is TGTGCCAGCAGCAAGGACAGGGGGCTGACAGATACGCAGTATTTT.

The CDR3 sequence: CASMEFAVNTEAFF. CDR3 bases: TGTGCCAGCATGGAGTTTGCGGTGAACACTGAAGCTTTCTTT. The chain employs TRBV6-5 and TRBJ1-1; no definite D call. Germline CDR1 and CDR2: MNHEY and SVGAGI. V was cut by 7 bases and J by 0 bases, with 12 bases left in between. The CDR3 length is 14 residues.

The genes are TRBV9 and TRBJ2-2; 10 nucleotides agree with TRBD1. There are 16 residues in the CDR3. Trimming at V came to 3 bases and at J to 4 bases, leaving 6 bases not matched to a gene. Germline-derived CDR1 and CDR2 are SGDLS and YYNGEE. CDR3 bases: TGTGCCAGCAGCGAGGGACAGGGGTTATTCACCGGGGAGCTGTTTTTT. Translation gives CASSEGQGLFTGELFF. Complete variable domain (other parts from reference TRBV9 and TRBJ2-2): DSGVTQTPKHLITATGQRVTLRCSPRSGDLSVYWYQQSLDQGLQFLIQYYNGEERAKGNILERFSAQQFPDLHSELNLSSLELGDSALYFCASSEGQGLFTGELFFGEGSRLTVL.

This chain uses TRBV3-1 (or the pseudogene TRBV3-2) with TRBJ2-7; 10 bases are shared with TRBD2. CDR3 size: 14 residues. Germline values: CDR1 LGHDT, CDR2 YNNKEL (reference sequence). The junction had 5 bases not matched to a gene; V was cut back by 4 bases and J by 5 bases. CDR3 protein: CASSPSAGGDEQYF. CDR3 nucleotide sequence: TGTGCCAGCAGCCCCTCAGCGGGGGGGGACGAGCAGTACTTC.

The V gene is TRBV6-5, the J gene TRBJ2-2, with 7 positions matching TRBD1. V lost 5 bases and J lost 6; bases outside the gene matches: 3. The CDR3 has 13 residues. The germline gives CDR1 MNHEY, CDR2 SVGAGI. The CDR3 DNA reads TGTGCCAGCAGTCACAGGGGTGCCGGGGAGCTGTTTTTT. Translated, it gives CASSHRGAGELFF.

V is TRBV9 and J is TRBJ2-5, with TRBD2 matching 9 bases. V lost 0 bases, J lost 5 bases, and 5 bases stayed unmatched. Germline loops: CDR1 SGDLS, CDR2 YYNGEE. The CDR3 extends over 15 amino acids. CDR3 amino acids: CASSVAAGGRETQYF. CDR3 nucleotides: TGTGCCAGCAGCGTAGCGGCGGGGGGGCGTGAGACCCAGTACTTC.

This clone was counted once. The chain combines TRBV18 with TRBJ2-3, with a tentative D call TRBD2 (5 bases). CDR1 is KGHSH and CDR2 is LQKENI in the germline V gene. Trimming took 4 bases from V and 6 from J, leaving 11 bases between them. The CDR3 loop spans 13 amino acids. The CDR3 coding sequence is TGTGCCAGCTCACAAGGCGCGGGCGATACGCAGTATTTT. Translated: CASSQGAGDTQYF.

This clone appeared a few times. The V gene is TRBV7-7, the J gene TRBJ2-7, with TRBD2 as a possible D gene (6 bases). Trimming took off 0 bases at V and 4 bases at J, with 7 bases between the two ends. The CDR3 has 13 residues. Germline V lookup: CDR1 SSHAT, CDR2 FNYEAQ (reference sequence). The CDR3 spells CASSLAAGYEQYF. The CDR3 DNA is TGTGCCAGCAGCTTAGCTGCGGGGTACGAGCAGTACTTC.

The table lists this clone with a few counts. The gene calls are TRBV19 and TRBJ1-6; 12 bases map to TRBD1. The junction had 7 bases not matched to a gene; V was cut back by 0 bases and J by 7 bases. This CDR3 spans 18 amino acids. The germline V gene encodes CDR1 LNHDA and CDR2 SQIVND (reference sequence). DNA for the CDR3: TGTGCCAGTAGTATAGACCATGCCGGGACAGGGGGCAATTCACCCCTCCACTTT. This sequence encodes CASSIDHAGTGGNSPLHF. The full variable domain, completed using reference TRBV19 and TRBJ1-6, is DGGITQSPKYLFRKEGQNVTLSCEQNLNHDAMYWYRQDPGQGLRLIYYSQIVNDFQKGDIAEGYSVSREKKESFPLTVTSAQKNPTAFYLCASSIDHAGTGGNSPLHFGNGTRLTVT.

V gene TRBV9 combines with J gene TRBJ1-2; 7 nucleotides align to TRBD1. V trimming: 3 bases; J trimming: 1 base; junction bases outside the gene matches: 9. CDR1 is SGDLS and CDR2 is YYNGEE in the germline V gene. This CDR3 has 16 residues. The CDR3 DNA reads TGTGCCAGCAGCGGCCCAGGGGGAGAGGGTAACTATGGCTACACCTTC. Translation gives CASSGPGGEGNYGYTF.

This clone was seen a single time. The chain joins TRBV7-7 to TRBJ1-1; D remains unclear. Trimming left V 3 bases short and J 4 bases short, with 9 bases between. The germline V gene encodes CDR1 SSHAT and CDR2 FNYEAQ (reference sequence). The CDR3 has 13 amino acids. In DNA, the CDR3 is TGTGCCAGCAGCTTCGGGGTCGGCACTGAAGCTTTCTTT. Translated: CASSFGVGTEAFF.

V and J are TRBV6-2 or TRBV6-3 and TRBJ1-5; TRBD1 aligns across 9 bases. Trimming cost V 6 bases and J 1 base; bases outside gene matches: 7. The CDR3 runs 16 residues. Germline CDR1 MNHEY, CDR2 SVGEGT. CDR3 nucleotides: TGTGCCAGCAGCAATACAGGGGGCCTCAGCAATCAGCCCCAGCATTTT. Residues: CASSNTGGLSNQPQHF.

This chain joins TRBV5-1 and TRBJ2-3; D is ambiguous. The germline V and J ends were trimmed by 1 base and 0 bases, with 3 bases remaining between them. Germline assignment: CDR1 SGHRS and CDR2 YFSETQ. The CDR3 covers 13 residues. The CDR3 DNA reads as TGCGCCAGCAGCTTGCTCAGCACAGATACGCAGTATTTT. Its translation: CASSLLSTDTQYF.